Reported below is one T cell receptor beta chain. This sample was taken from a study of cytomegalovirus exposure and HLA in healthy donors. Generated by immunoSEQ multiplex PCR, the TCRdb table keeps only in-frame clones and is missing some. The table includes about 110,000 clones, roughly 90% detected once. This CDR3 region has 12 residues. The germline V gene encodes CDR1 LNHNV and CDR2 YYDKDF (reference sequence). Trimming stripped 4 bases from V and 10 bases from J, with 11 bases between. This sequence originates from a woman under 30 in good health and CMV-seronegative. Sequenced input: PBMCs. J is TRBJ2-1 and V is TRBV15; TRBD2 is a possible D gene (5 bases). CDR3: CATSIPGSEQFF. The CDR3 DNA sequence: TGTGCCACCAGCATCCCGGGGTCCGAGCAGTTCTTC. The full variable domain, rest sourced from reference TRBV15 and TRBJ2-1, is DAMVIQNPRYQVTQFGKPVTLSCSQTLNHNVMYWYQQKSSQAPKLLFHYYDKDFNNEADTPDNFQSRRPNTSFCFLDIRSPGLGDTAMYLCATSIPGSEQFFGPGTRLTVL.